This entry concerns a single T cell receptor beta chain. Trimming shortened V by 0 bases and J by 2 bases, and 13 bases separated the two germline ends. The germline gives CDR1 SGHRS, CDR2 YFSETQ. This CDR3 has 16 amino acids. The record originates from a study of OX40 agonist ivuxolimab in advanced cancers. Looking at the study overall: Every 2 weeks, patients got intravenous ivuxolimab at one of six dose levels (0.01-10 mg/kg). Males comprised roughly four fifths of the group, whose mean age was 60 years (range 23 to 79).

Profiled with immunoSEQ multiplex PCR; TCRdb holds only in-frame clones, not every one. The sample holds 95,000 or so clones, just over 90% seen once. The receptor's source is an adult with an advanced solid tumor such as melanoma, head and neck, liver or kidney cancer. The V call is TRBV5-1, the J call TRBJ2-3; TRBD2 is a possible D gene (6 bases). This material consisted of CD4+ or CD8+ T cells sorted from blood, taken in a trial of the OX40 agonist ivuxolimab. The CDR3, as DNA: TGCGCCAGCAGCTTGGCCACTAGCCCTAACACAGATACGCAGTATTTT. This gives the protein CASSLATSPNTDTQYF.